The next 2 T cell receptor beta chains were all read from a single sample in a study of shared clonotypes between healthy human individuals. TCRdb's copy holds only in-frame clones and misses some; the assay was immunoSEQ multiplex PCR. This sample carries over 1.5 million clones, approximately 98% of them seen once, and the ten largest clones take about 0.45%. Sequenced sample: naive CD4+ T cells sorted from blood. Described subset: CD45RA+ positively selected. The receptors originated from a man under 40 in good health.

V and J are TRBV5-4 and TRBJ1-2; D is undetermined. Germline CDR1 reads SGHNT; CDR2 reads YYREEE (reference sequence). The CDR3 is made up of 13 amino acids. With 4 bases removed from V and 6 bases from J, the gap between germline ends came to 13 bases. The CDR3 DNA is TGTGCCAGCAGCCCCGCCTCTGGGGATGGCTACACCTTC. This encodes CASSPASGDGYTF.

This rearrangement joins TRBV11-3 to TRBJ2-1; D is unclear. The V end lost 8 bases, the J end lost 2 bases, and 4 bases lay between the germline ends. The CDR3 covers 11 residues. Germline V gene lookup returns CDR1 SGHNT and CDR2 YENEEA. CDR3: CASRTYNEQFF. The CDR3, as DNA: TGTGCCAGCCGGACCTACAATGAGCAGTTCTTC.